This entry features one T cell receptor (beta chain) sequence. These data are taken from a study of cytomegalovirus exposure and HLA in healthy donors. PCR used 60 Vbeta primers and 13 Jbeta primers. Profiling relied on immunoSEQ multiplex PCR, and the TCRdb table lists in-frame clones only, not all of them. The sample yields 150,000 to 200,000 clones, just over 75% seen once. CDR1 and CDR2 (germline): GTSNPN, SVGIG (reference sequence). There are 15 residues in the CDR3. V was pared by 0 bases and J by 6 bases, with 8 bases of the junction left unmatched. The receptor was isolated from a woman aged 35 to 49 in good health and CMV-seronegative. Sequenced material: PBMCs. The chain carries TRBV30 and TRBJ2-1; 7 nucleotides match TRBD2. This CDR3 reads CAWSVASGPLNEQFF. DNA for the CDR3: TGTGCCTGGAGTGTAGCTAGCGGTCCCCTCAATGAGCAGTTCTTC.